This TCR beta chain appears in the sequencing data of a study of sequential checkpoint blockade in melanoma. Turning to the study itself: Randomization was 1:1 between first-line nivolumab→ipilimumab and ipilimumab→nivolumab.

Sequenced by immunoSEQ multiplex PCR; TCRdb stores in-frame clones only, minus some. The sample holds more than 9,000 clones; roughly 76% are singletons and the top ten take 10%. Per germline, CDR1 SQVTM and CDR2 ANQGSEA. The CDR3 length is 14 residues. The V segment lost 0 bases and the J segment 5 bases; nucleotides outside the gene matches: 3. As for treatment: randomized to nivolumab then ipilimumab (arm A) or the reverse (arm B). Sorted cells were live CD3+CD8+, lacking CD19 and CD56, from PBMCs. V usage is TRBV29-1 and J usage is TRBJ2-5, with 10 bases aligning to TRBD1. This TCR came from a human donor with melanoma. The starting material was CD8+ T cells sorted from blood (inferred from file names), obtained from a patient given nivolumab and ipilimumab in sequence. For the CDR3, the DNA is TGCAGCGTTGAAGATGGGACAGGGGCCGAGACCCAGTACTTC. This translates into CSVEDGTGAETQYF. Using reference TRBV29-1 and TRBJ2-5 for the parts outside the CDR3, the full variable domain is SAVISQKPSRDICQRGTSLTIQCQVDSQVTMMFWYRQQPGQSLTLIATANQGSEATYESGFVIDKFPISRPNLTFSTLTVSNMSPEDSSIYLCSVEDGTGAETQYFGPGTRLLVL.